This T cell receptor (beta chain) is drawn from a study of blood T cells in healthy people across ages. Study outcomes and limitations: Unsorted PBMCs prevented conclusive naive versus antigen-experienced comparison. Not knowing donor CMV status may have confounded expanded clonotype changes.

Sample-barcoded 5' priming and a J-beta primer mix drove a second PCR of roughly 6 to 12 cycles. TCRdb reanalysed the 5' RACE reads using MiXCR and keeps one entry per CDR3 protein. Among around 800,000 distinct CDR3 sequences listed, 46% were seen once. About this clonotype itself: Its antigen is still unknown.

V lost 4 bases and J lost 10, with 15 bases in between. This CDR3 is 13 amino acids long. Germline CDR1 reads SGHDT; CDR2 reads YYEEEE. The receptor comes from a man older than 75 in good health. This chain connects TRBV5-6 to TRBJ2-1; D is unresolved. The sample taken for sequencing was blood. The CDR3 DNA follows: TGTGCCAGCAGCACGTTCTCCGTTGACGAGCAGTTCTTC. It codes for CASSTFSVDEQFF.